Each of the 25 T cell receptor beta chains below was sequenced from the same sample in a study of T-cell memory formation after mild COVID-19. From the 5' RACE reads, TCRdb called clonotypes with MiXCR, one entry per CDR3 protein. The sample consists of about 200,000 distinct CDR3 sequences, roughly 17% of them appearing once. What was sequenced was PBMCs or a T cell subset sorted from them (not recorded which). The receptors derive from an adult woman who had mild COVID-19 (a few samples of this study predate the infection). Cell type and time point are not known.

This chain connects TRBV9 to TRBJ2-2; D is possibly TRBD2 (6 bases). This CDR3 is built from 16 residues. Trimming removed 0 bases at V and 3 bases at J, with 12 bases between. Germline V gives CDR1 SGDLS, CDR2 YYNGEE. As DNA, the CDR3 is TGTGCCAGCAGCGTAGAATTGGGACTGTACACCGGGGAGCTGTTTTTT. It is translated as CASSVELGLYTGELFF.

CDR3 region: CASSITGTGGNTIYF. The CDR3 DNA reads TGTGCCAGTAGTATCACCGGGACGGGAGGAAACACCATATATTTT. This chain uses TRBV19 with TRBJ1-3; tentative D call: TRBD1 (5 bases). Germline CDR1 reads LNHDA; CDR2 reads SQIVND (reference sequence). The CDR3 sequence is 15 residues long. Trimming removed 3 bases at V and 4 bases at J, with 13 bases between.

This clonotype was seen at least ten times. The chain uses TRBV5-1 and TRBJ2-2, with 9 bases that match TRBD1. CDR3 length: 19 amino acids. V lost 2 bases, J lost 3 bases, and 14 bases stayed unmatched. CDR1 and CDR2 (germline): SGHRS, YFSETQ. The CDR3, as DNA: TGCGCCAGCAGCTTCTTATCGCCGGGACAGGGCGGGGACACCGGGGAGCTGTTTTTT. Translated, it gives CASSFLSPGQGGDTGELFF.

This clonotype came up once. V gene TRBV5-4 combines with J gene TRBJ2-2, with a possible D match to TRBD1 (6 bases). The length of the CDR3 is 14 residues. Germline-derived CDR1 and CDR2 are SGHNT and YYREEE (reference sequence). Trimming shortened V by 3 bases and J by 3 bases, and 9 bases separated the two germline ends. The CDR3 is CASSSGQHTGELFF. CDR3 bases: TGTGCCAGCAGCTCTGGACAGCACACCGGGGAGCTGTTTTTT.

This chain connects TRBV19 to TRBJ1-2; tentative D call: TRBD1 (5 bases). CDR1 and CDR2 from the germline V gene are LNHDA and SQIVND (reference sequence). Trimming removed 3 bases at V and 8 bases at J, with 16 bases between. This CDR3 has 14 amino acids. Here the CDR3 DNA reads TGTGCCAGTAGTATTGCGGGGGGATCGGGCGGCTACACCTTC. Its translation is CASSIAGGSGGYTF.

The V gene is TRBV3-1, the J gene TRBJ1-1; a possible D gene is TRBD1 (6 bases). This CDR3 comprises 15 residues. In germline, CDR1 is LGHDT, CDR2 YNNKEL (reference sequence). Trimming shortened V by 3 bases and J by 1 base, and 12 bases separated the two germline ends. CDR3 in DNA: TGTGCCAGCAGCCAGTTCTTACAGGGGAACACTGAAGCTTTCTTT. Its protein is CASSQFLQGNTEAFF.

This sequence joins TRBV6-5 and TRBJ2-6; TRBD1 matches 9 bases. Losses at the gene ends were 6 bases for V and 0 bases for J; bases not matched to a gene: 6. Germline V gene sequence: CDR1 MNHEY, CDR2 SVGAGI. This CDR3 spans 17 amino acids. The CDR3 protein is CASSPGQGPSGANVLTF. The CDR3 DNA reads as TGTGCCAGCAGCCCGGGACAGGGCCCCTCTGGGGCCAACGTCCTGACTTTC.

The chain is built from TRBV12-3 or TRBV12-4 and TRBJ2-7; possible D gene TRBD1, 5 bases. Trimming removed 5 bases at V and 1 base at J, with 27 bases between. The CDR3 sequence is 19 residues long. The CDR3 spells CASSPAGGTQVPVSYEQYF. CDR3 nucleotide sequence: TGTGCCAGCAGTCCGGCCGGCGGAACACAGGTCCCCGTTTCCTACGAGCAGTACTTC.

The chain combines TRBV9 with TRBJ1-1; D ambiguous. In germline, CDR1 is SGDLS, CDR2 YYNGEE. The V and J ends lost 4 bases and 5 bases respectively, with 15 bases between them. The CDR3 runs to 14 residues. The CDR3 region has the DNA TGTGCCAGCAGCTCCACCGGAACTGAGACTGAAGCTTTCTTT. Protein product: CASSSTGTETEAFF.

This clonotype occurred a few times. This rearrangement joins TRBV20-1 to TRBJ2-7; 12 bases agree with TRBD2. This CDR3 is built from 16 residues. CDR1 is DFQATT, CDR2 SNEGSKA, per germline (reference sequence). Trimming at V came to 6 bases and at J to 2 bases, leaving 11 bases not matched to a gene. In DNA form, the CDR3 reads TGCAGTGCGCCGACTAGCGGGAGCCAGTGGCCCTACGAGCAGTACTTC. Translation gives CSAPTSGSQWPYEQYF.

This clonotype showed up just a few times. The chain recombines TRBV12-1 with TRBJ2-1; TRBD2 is taken as the D call from the table, unchecked against the DNA. TRBV12-1 is a pseudogene segment. CDR3 length equals 14 residues. The CDR3 region is CASSSGRVYNEQFF. Here the CDR3 DNA reads TGTGCCAGCAGCAGCGGGAGGGTCTACAATGAGCAGTTCTTC.

V and J are TRBV12-3 or TRBV12-4 and TRBJ2-1, with D unclear. The CDR3 has 13 amino acids. Deletions cut 6 bases from V and 2 bases from J, with 8 bases between. CDR3 loop: CASRPTPYNEQFF. CDR3 bases: TGTGCCAGCAGACCTACCCCCTACAATGAGCAGTTCTTC.

This clonotype was picked up a small number of times. This chain links TRBV12-3 or TRBV12-4 with TRBJ2-7; tentatively, D is TRBD1 or TRBD2 (5 bases each). The CDR3 length is 16 residues. V lost 0 bases and J 6 bases, leaving 18 bases between the germline ends. The CDR3 region has the DNA TGTGCCAGCAGTTTAGCGAGGGCACAGGCCCCCAGCGAGCAGTACTTC. Translated, it gives CASSLARAQAPSEQYF.

This clonotype has a handful of counts. The genes are TRBV12-3 or TRBV12-4 and TRBJ2-1; D may be TRBD1 or TRBD2 (5 bases each). V lost 8 bases and J lost 4, with 18 bases in between. This CDR3 region has 15 residues. The CDR3 DNA reads as TGTGCCAGCCTACTCGGGACGTCCACGTACAATGAGCAGTTCTTC. Translating it yields CASLLGTSTYNEQFF.

Of note for this clonotype: A much larger clonotype is one base distant, so this may be a read error. In this CDR3 the conserved last residue, phenylalanine or tryptophan, is missing, so a read error is likely. The V and J genes are TRBV20-1 and TRBJ2-5; 11 positions match TRBD2. The CDR3 has 12 amino acids. Germline lookup yields CDR1 DFQATT and CDR2 SNEGSKA (reference sequence). With 6 bases clipped from V and 7 bases from J, the junction kept 4 bases outside the gene matches. The CDR3 here is CSAPGTSGTQYL. The CDR3 DNA reads as TGCAGTGCACCCGGGACTAGCGGGACCCAGTACTTA.

This clonotype was counted only a few times. This rearrangement joins TRBV24-1 to TRBJ2-2; tentative D call: TRBD2 (6 bases). The V end was cut by 3 bases, the J end by 4 bases, with 17 bases between. Germline V gives CDR1 KGHDR, CDR2 SFDVKD. The CDR3 is 17 amino acids. The CDR3 DNA follows: TGTGCCACCAGTGATGACTCAAGCGGGCTGATCACCGGGGAGCTGTTTTTT. Translating gives CATSDDSSGLITGELFF.

In this sample, this clonotype turned up a few times. CDR3 sequence: CASSYVGQPYQPQHF. As DNA, the CDR3 is TGTGCCAGCAGTTACGTCGGACAGCCTTATCAGCCCCAGCATTTT. J is TRBJ1-5 and V is TRBV6-2 or TRBV6-3; perhaps TRBD1 as D (6 bases). CDR1 and CDR2 from the germline V gene are MNHEY and SVGEGT. V lost 2 bases to trimming and J lost 5 bases, with 13 bases between them. CDR3 length: 15 amino acids.

The chain is built from TRBV19 and TRBJ1-6, with a possible D match to TRBD1 (5 bases). Germline CDR1 and CDR2: LNHDA and SQIVND (reference sequence). V gave up 5 bases and J gave up 7 bases, with 12 bases separating them. CDR3 length: 14 amino acids. In nucleotides, the CDR3 is TGTGCCAGTAGTCTAATGGGGCCGAATTCACCCCTCCACTTT. This codes for CASSLMGPNSPLHF.

The chain couples TRBV6-6 to TRBJ1-1, with D unclear. V lost 4 bases and J lost 3, with 9 bases in between. Germline V gene lookup returns CDR1 MNHNY and CDR2 SVGAGI (reference sequence). This CDR3 has 13 amino acids. Written as DNA, the CDR3 is TGTGCCAGCAGTTCCGAAAGGTACACTGAAGCTTTCTTT. Protein sequence: CASSSERYTEAFF.

V is TRBV6-6 and J is TRBJ1-2; no definite D call. V was pared by 5 bases and J by 5 bases, with 12 bases between. Germline V gene sequence: CDR1 MNHNY, CDR2 SVGAGI (reference sequence). CDR3 length: 13 residues. The CDR3 coding sequence is TGTGCCAGCAGTCTCTCAACGCTATATGGCTACACCTTC. Its protein product is CASSLSTLYGYTF.

This clonotype was detected only a few times. For the CDR3, the DNA is TGCGCCAGCAGCCTTAGCGGGAACGGCTACAATGAGCAGTTCTTC. It specifies CASSLSGNGYNEQFF. The chain employs TRBV4-3 and TRBJ2-1, with 8 bases matching TRBD2. This CDR3 has 15 residues. Germline V CDR1 and CDR2: LGHNA, YSLEER. Trimming at V came to 4 bases and at J to 3 bases, leaving 5 bases not matched to a gene.

The genes are TRBV6-5 and TRBJ1-5; D uncertain. The V and J ends lost 6 bases and 0 bases respectively, with 9 bases between them. This CDR3 is built from 14 residues. Germline assignment: CDR1 MNHEY and CDR2 SVGAGI. The DNA of the CDR3 is TGTGCCAGCAGGAGCCCTCATAGCAATCAGCCCCAGCATTTT. It is translated as CASRSPHSNQPQHF.

Of note for this clonotype: Since a much larger clone is just one base distant, this may be a read error. The chain couples TRBV6-5 to TRBJ1-2; TRBD1 agrees at 7 bases. V was clipped by 6 bases and J by 5 bases; unmatched bases: 3. CDR1 is MNHEY and CDR2 is SVGAGI in the germline V gene. The CDR3 runs 12 residues. CDR3 nucleotides: TGTGCCAGCAGCCGACAGGGATATGGCTACACCTTC. Its translation is CASSRQGYGYTF.

The table lists this clonotype with a few counts. The chain employs TRBV7-2 and TRBJ2-7; no clear D. Between the trimmed V and J ends, which lost 3 bases and 4 bases, there was a span of 7 bases. CDR1 and CDR2 from the germline V gene are SGHTA and FQGNSA. The CDR3 runs 12 residues. The CDR3 protein is CASSLRLYEQYF. CDR3 DNA sequence: TGTGCCAGCAGCTTGAGACTTTACGAGCAGTACTTC.

This clonotype was detected many times. The chain recombines TRBV30 with TRBJ2-7; TRBD2 aligns across 10 bases. The germline V gene encodes CDR1 GTSNPN and CDR2 SVGIG (reference sequence). The CDR3 loop spans 15 amino acids. V dropped 3 bases and J dropped 7; count of bases not matched to a gene: 12. The CDR3 spells CAWSRTKRGGREQYF. The CDR3 nucleotides are TGTGCCTGGAGCCGCACTAAGCGGGGGGGCCGAGAGCAGTACTTC.